These 18 T cell receptor beta chains were sequenced from one sample in a study of blood T cell repertoires in COVID-19. The assay was immunoSEQ multiplex PCR, and TCRdb's table has in-frame clones only and misses some. The sample consists of 360,000 or so clones, about 90% of them appearing once. Sequenced sample: PBMCs or T cells enriched from blood (not recorded which). The receptors shown here come from a woman aged 25 to 39 who had recovered from COVID-19.

The gene calls are TRBV9 and TRBJ2-3; D remains unclear. Germline V gene lookup returns CDR1 SGDLS and CDR2 YYNGEE. The CDR3 totals 16 residues. Trimming removed 0 bases from V and 0 bases from J, with 11 bases in between. CDR3 sequence: CASSVDKVASTDTQYF. In DNA, the CDR3 is TGTGCCAGCAGCGTAGATAAGGTAGCTAGCACAGATACGCAGTATTTT. The full variable domain, completed using reference TRBV9 and TRBJ2-3, is DSGVTQTPKHLITATGQRVTLRCSPRSGDLSVYWYQQSLDQGLQFLIQYYNGEERAKGNILERFSAQQFPDLHSELNLSSLELGDSALYFCASSVDKVASTDTQYFGPGTRLTVL.

The chain employs TRBV2 and TRBJ1-5; the match to TRBD1 covers 8 bases. Looked up from germline, CDR1 is SNHLY and CDR2 is FYNNEI. V dropped 3 bases and J dropped 5; count of bases not matched to a gene: 0. The CDR3 totals 13 residues. The CDR3 DNA reads as TGTGCCAGCAGTGAGACAGGGGATCAGCCCCAGCATTTT. This encodes CASSETGDQPQHF.

The genes are TRBV28 and TRBJ2-5; perhaps TRBD2 as D (7 bases). CDR1 and CDR2 (germline): MDHEN, SYDVKM. Trimming left V 0 bases short and J 5 bases short, with 16 bases between. The CDR3 is 16 amino acids. The CDR3 bases are TGTGCCAGCAGTTTATGGCGGTCGGGGGGCGGTGAGACCCAGTACTTC. Its translation: CASSLWRSGGGETQYF.

This rearrangement joins TRBV6-2 or TRBV6-3 to TRBJ1-1, with D perhaps TRBD1 (6 bases). Trimming shortened V by 2 bases and J by 6 bases, and 10 bases separated the two germline ends. This CDR3 region has 13 residues. Germline V lookup: CDR1 MNHEY, CDR2 SVGEGT. For the CDR3, the DNA is TGTGCCAGCAGTTACGGAAACAGGGCTGAAGCTTTCTTT. This codes for CASSYGNRAEAFF.

V and J are TRBV30 and TRBJ2-1, with TRBD2 matching over 8 bases. The CDR3 consists of 14 residues. V lost 0 bases and J lost 10; bases outside the gene matches: 8. Germline values: CDR1 GTSNPN, CDR2 SVGIG (reference sequence). CDR3 in amino acids: CAWSVSSGGFEQFF. CDR3 DNA: TGTGCCTGGAGTGTATCCAGCGGGGGATTCGAGCAGTTCTTC. Looking up the rest from reference TRBV30 and TRBJ2-1 gives the full variable domain: SQTIHQWPATLVQPVGSPLSLECTVEGTSNPNLYWYRQAAGRGLQLLFYSVGIGQISSEVPQNLSASRPQDRQFILSSKKLLLSDSGFYLCAWSVSSGGFEQFFGPGTRLTVL.

This clone was counted only a few times. The chain recombines TRBV12-5 with TRBJ1-6; TRBD1 matches 8 bases. V shed 7 bases, J shed 7 bases, and the junction held 3 bases outside the gene matches. The CDR3 consists of 13 residues. Germline values: CDR1 LGHNT, CDR2 FRNRAP. The chain's CDR3 is CASVDRVNSPLHF. The CDR3 DNA reads TGTGCTAGTGTGGACAGGGTAAATTCACCCCTCCACTTT.

J is TRBJ1-6 and V is TRBV2; the D gene is possibly TRBD1 (6 bases). The germline V gene has CDR1 SNHLY and CDR2 FYNNEI. The CDR3 has 15 amino acids. Between the trimmed V and J ends, which lost 6 bases and 8 bases, there was a span of 17 bases. CDR3 protein: CASRVGGALDSPLHF. CDR3 in DNA: TGTGCCAGCAGGGTAGGGGGGGCGCTTGATTCACCCCTCCACTTT.

This clone was seen a few times. J is TRBJ2-5 and V is TRBV7-6; TRBD2 agrees at 7 bases. This CDR3 comprises 15 residues. Unmatched junction bases numbered 9, after V lost 5 bases and J lost 3 bases. Germline CDR1 reads SGHVS; CDR2 reads FNYEAQ. Here the CDR3 reads CASSRWTSAEETQYF. The CDR3 DNA is TGTGCCAGCAGCCGATGGACTAGTGCTGAAGAGACCCAGTACTTC.

The rearrangement links TRBV21-1 to TRBJ1-5; TRBD1, as called in the table, went unchecked against the DNA. TRBV21-1 corresponds to a pseudogene. The CDR3 has 18 residues. The CDR3 coding sequence is TGTGCCAGCAGATACCGACAGGGAGAGACGGAAAGCAATCAGCCCCAGCATTTT. It encodes CASRYRQGETESNQPQHF.

This chain connects TRBV19 to TRBJ1-1; D unresolved. The CDR3 is made up of 14 amino acids. Trimming shortened V by 3 bases and J by 2 bases, and 10 bases separated the two germline ends. Germline loops: CDR1 LNHDA, CDR2 SQIVND (reference sequence). CDR3 amino acids: CASSMVARNTEAFF. CDR3 coding DNA: TGTGCCAGTAGTATGGTAGCCAGAAACACTGAAGCTTTCTTT. Filled out from reference TRBV19 and TRBJ1-1, the complete variable domain reads DGGITQSPKYLFRKEGQNVTLSCEQNLNHDAMYWYRQDPGQGLRLIYYSQIVNDFQKGDIAEGYSVSREKKESFPLTVTSAQKNPTAFYLCASSMVARNTEAFFGQGTRLTVV.

This chain joins TRBV14 and TRBJ1-2; 10 bases agree with TRBD1. The CDR3 has 15 amino acids. The V segment lost 4 bases and the J segment 8 bases; nucleotides outside the gene matches: 10. Germline CDR1 SGHDN, CDR2 FVKESK. The CDR3 loop is CASSRGDRGRDGYTF. The CDR3 DNA follows: TGTGCCAGCAGCCGAGGTGACAGGGGGCGAGACGGCTACACCTTC.

CDR3 DNA: TGTGCCTGGAGTACCGCCGGGACTGTTACCGGGGAGCTGTTTTTT. Translation: CAWSTAGTVTGELFF. The chain links TRBV30 to TRBJ2-2; D possibly corresponds to TRBD2 (6 bases). V lost 2 bases and J 5 bases, leaving 15 bases between the germline ends. Germline CDR1 reads GTSNPN; CDR2 reads SVGIG (reference sequence). The length of the CDR3 is 15 residues.

This chain links TRBV7-9 with TRBJ2-2; 7 bases line up with TRBD2. Germline V CDR1 and CDR2: SEHNR, FQNEAQ (reference sequence). This CDR3 has 16 amino acids. V gave up 4 bases and J gave up 1 base; unmatched junction bases: 6. This chain's CDR3 is CASSSPLARNTGELFF. The CDR3 region has the DNA TGTGCCAGCAGCTCCCCACTAGCGAGGAACACCGGGGAGCTGTTTTTT.

The V gene is TRBV19, the J gene TRBJ1-1; D ambiguous. This CDR3 contains 13 residues. CDR1 LNHDA and CDR2 SQIVND come from the germline V gene (reference sequence). Trimming shortened V by 6 bases and J by 2 bases, and 10 bases separated the two germline ends. For the CDR3, the DNA is TGTGCCAGTAGGCGAGGAATCAACACTGAAGCTTTCTTT. Residues: CASRRGINTEAFF. The whole variable domain, remainder taken from reference TRBV19 and TRBJ1-1, is DGGITQSPKYLFRKEGQNVTLSCEQNLNHDAMYWYRQDPGQGLRLIYYSQIVNDFQKGDIAEGYSVSREKKESFPLTVTSAQKNPTAFYLCASRRGINTEAFFGQGTRLTVV.

The sample holds one count of this clone. V gene TRBV19 combines with J gene TRBJ1-2; a weak D match, TRBD1 (5 bases). There are 13 residues in the CDR3. CDR1 is LNHDA and CDR2 is SQIVND in the germline V gene (reference sequence). Trimming removed 7 bases at V and 5 bases at J, with 14 bases between. The CDR3 spells CASTLSTAYGYTF. The CDR3 DNA reads as TGTGCCAGTACCCTGTCGACAGCTTATGGCTACACCTTC.

The genes are TRBV5-1 and TRBJ2-1, with a weak D call TRBD2 (6 bases). The germline CDR1 and CDR2 sequences are SGHRS and YFSETQ. The CDR3 is 15 amino acids. Trimming took 0 bases from V and 8 from J, leaving 15 bases between them. CDR3 nucleotides: TGCGCCAGCAGCTTGGCCCTAGCGACTCTCCATGAGCAGTTCTTC. Its translation is CASSLALATLHEQFF.

The J gene is TRBJ2-3, the V gene TRBV12-5; D ambiguous. The germline V gene encodes CDR1 LGHNT and CDR2 FRNRAP. The CDR3 is 13 residues long. Trimming took 1 base from V and 4 from J, leaving 6 bases between them. CDR3 sequence reads: CASGLGHSDTQYF. As DNA, the CDR3 is TGTGCTAGTGGTTTGGGACATTCAGATACGCAGTATTTT.

V and J are TRBV29-1 and TRBJ1-1; D is uncertain. Germline lookup yields CDR1 SQVTM and CDR2 ANQGSEA. This CDR3 comprises 11 residues. Trimming took 4 bases from V and 7 from J, leaving 10 bases between them. CDR3 amino acids: CSVGGSVEAFF. The DNA for the CDR3 is TGCAGCGTTGGAGGCAGCGTTGAAGCTTTCTTT.